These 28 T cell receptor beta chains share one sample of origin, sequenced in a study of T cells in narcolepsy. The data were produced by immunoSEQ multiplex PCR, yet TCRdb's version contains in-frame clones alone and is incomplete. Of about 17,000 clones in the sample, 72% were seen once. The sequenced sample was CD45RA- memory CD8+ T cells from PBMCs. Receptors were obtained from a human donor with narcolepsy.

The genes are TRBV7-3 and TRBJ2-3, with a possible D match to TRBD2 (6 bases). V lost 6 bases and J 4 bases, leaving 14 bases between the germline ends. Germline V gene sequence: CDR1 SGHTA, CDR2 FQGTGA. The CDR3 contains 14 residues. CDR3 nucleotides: TGTGCCAGCAGTCCGACGGGGGACGCAGATACGCAGTATTTT. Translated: CASSPTGDADTQYF.

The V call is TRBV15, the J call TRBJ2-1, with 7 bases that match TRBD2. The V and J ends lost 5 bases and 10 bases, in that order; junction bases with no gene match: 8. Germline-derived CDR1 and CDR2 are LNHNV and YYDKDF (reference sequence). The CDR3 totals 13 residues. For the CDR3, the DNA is TGTGCCACCAGCTGGTCGACTAGCAGCGAGCAGTTCTTC. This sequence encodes CATSWSTSSEQFF.

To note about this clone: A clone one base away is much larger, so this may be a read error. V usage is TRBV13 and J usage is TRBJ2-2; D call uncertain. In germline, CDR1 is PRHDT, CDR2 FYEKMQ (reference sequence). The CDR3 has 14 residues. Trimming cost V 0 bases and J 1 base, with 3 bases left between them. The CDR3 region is CASSLGQNTGELFF. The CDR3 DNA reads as TGTGCCAGCAGCTTAGGACAGAACACCGGGGAGCTGTTTTTT.

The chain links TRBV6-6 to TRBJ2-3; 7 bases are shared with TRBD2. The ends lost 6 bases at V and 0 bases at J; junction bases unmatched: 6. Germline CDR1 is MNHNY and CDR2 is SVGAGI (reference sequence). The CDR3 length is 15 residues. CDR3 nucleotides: TGTGCCAGCAGCTACGGGGGGACTAGCACAGATACGCAGTATTTT. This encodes CASSYGGTSTDTQYF.

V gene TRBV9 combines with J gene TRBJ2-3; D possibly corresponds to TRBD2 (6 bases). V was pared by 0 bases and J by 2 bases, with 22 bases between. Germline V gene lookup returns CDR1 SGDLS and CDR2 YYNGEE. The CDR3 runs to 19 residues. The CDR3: CASSVGGGYQSIYTDTQYF. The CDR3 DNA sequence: TGTGCCAGCAGCGTAGGTGGGGGGTACCAATCCATCTACACAGATACGCAGTATTTT.

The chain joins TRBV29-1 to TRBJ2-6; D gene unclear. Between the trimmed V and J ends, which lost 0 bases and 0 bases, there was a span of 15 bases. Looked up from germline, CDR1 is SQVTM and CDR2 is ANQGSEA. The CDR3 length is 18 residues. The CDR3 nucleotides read TGCAGCGTTGAAGACCGCGCGACAAGGGACTCTGGGGCCAACGTCCTGACTTTC. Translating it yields CSVEDRATRDSGANVLTF. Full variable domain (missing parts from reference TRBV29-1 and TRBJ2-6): SAVISQKPSRDICQRGTSLTIQCQVDSQVTMMFWYRQQPGQSLTLIATANQGSEATYESGFVIDKFPISRPNLTFSTLTVSNMSPEDSSIYLCSVEDRATRDSGANVLTFGAGSRLTVL.

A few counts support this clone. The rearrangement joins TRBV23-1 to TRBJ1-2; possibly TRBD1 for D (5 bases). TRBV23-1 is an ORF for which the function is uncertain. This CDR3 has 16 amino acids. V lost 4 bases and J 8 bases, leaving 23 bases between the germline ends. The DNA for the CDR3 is TGCGCCAGCAGTCTAGGACCGGGACGGGGGTTAGAAGGCTACACCTTC. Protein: CASSLGPGRGLEGYTF.

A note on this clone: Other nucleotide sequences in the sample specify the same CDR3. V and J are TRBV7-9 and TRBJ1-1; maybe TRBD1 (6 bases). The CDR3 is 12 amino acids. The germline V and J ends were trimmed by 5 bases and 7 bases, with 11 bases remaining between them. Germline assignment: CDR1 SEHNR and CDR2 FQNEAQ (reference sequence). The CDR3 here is CASSTDSLEAFF. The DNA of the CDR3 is TGTGCCAGCAGCACGGACAGCCTTGAAGCTTTCTTT. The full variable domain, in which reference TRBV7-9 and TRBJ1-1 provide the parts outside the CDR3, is DTGVSQNPRHKITKRGQNVTFRCDPISEHNRLYWYRQTLGQGPEFLTYFQNEAQLEKSRLLSDRFSAERPKGSFSTLEIQRTEQGDSAMYLCASSTDSLEAFFGQGTRLTVV.

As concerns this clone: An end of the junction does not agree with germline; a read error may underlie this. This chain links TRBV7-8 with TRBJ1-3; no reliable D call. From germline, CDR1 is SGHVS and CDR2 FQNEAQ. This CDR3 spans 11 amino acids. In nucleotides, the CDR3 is TGTGCCAGCAGCCCTGGGAACACCATATATTTT. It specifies CASSPGNTIYF.

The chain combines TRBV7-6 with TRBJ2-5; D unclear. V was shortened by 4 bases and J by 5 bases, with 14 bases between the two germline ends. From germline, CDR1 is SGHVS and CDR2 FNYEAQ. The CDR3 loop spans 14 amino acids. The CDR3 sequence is CASSSSVELETQYF. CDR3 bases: TGTGCCAGCAGCTCATCGGTCGAACTTGAGACCCAGTACTTC.

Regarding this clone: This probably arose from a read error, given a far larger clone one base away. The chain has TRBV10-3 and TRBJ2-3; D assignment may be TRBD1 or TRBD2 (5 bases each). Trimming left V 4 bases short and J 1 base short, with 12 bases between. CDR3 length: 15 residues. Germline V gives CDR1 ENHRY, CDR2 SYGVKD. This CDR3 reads CAISVGSRGTDTQYF. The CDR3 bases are TGTGCCATCAGTGTAGGGAGCAGGGGCACAGATACGCAGTATTTT.

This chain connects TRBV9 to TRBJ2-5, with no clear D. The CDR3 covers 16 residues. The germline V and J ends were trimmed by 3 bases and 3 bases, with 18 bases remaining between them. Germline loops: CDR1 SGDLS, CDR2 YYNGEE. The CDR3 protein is CASSAAGLANEETQYF. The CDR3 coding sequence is TGTGCCAGCAGCGCCGCAGGATTGGCGAATGAAGAGACCCAGTACTTC.

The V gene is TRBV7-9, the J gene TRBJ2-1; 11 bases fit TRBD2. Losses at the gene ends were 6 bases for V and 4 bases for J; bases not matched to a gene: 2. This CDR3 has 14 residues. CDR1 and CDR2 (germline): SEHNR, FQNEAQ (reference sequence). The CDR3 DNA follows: TGTGCCAGCAGTACTAGCGGGAGTTACAATGAGCAGTTCTTC. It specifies CASSTSGSYNEQFF.

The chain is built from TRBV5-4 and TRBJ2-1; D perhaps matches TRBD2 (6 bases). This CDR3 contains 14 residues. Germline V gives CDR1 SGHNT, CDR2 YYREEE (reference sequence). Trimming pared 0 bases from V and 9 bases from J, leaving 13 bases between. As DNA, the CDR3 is TGTGCCAGCAGCTTGGGGCGGGAACGGGGTGAGCAGTTCTTC. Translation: CASSLGRERGEQFF.

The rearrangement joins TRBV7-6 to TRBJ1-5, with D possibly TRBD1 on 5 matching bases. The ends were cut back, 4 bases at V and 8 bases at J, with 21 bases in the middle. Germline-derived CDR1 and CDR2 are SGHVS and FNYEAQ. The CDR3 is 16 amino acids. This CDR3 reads CASSYSTPGLFKPQHF. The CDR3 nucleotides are TGTGCCAGCAGCTACTCTACCCCGGGACTTTTCAAGCCCCAGCATTTT. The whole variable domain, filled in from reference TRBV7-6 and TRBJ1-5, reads GAGVSQSPRYKVTKRGQDVALRCDPISGHVSLYWYRQALGQGPEFLTYFNYEAQQDKSGLPNDRFSAERPEGSISTLTIQRTEQRDSAMYRCASSYSTPGLFKPQHFGDGTRLSIL.

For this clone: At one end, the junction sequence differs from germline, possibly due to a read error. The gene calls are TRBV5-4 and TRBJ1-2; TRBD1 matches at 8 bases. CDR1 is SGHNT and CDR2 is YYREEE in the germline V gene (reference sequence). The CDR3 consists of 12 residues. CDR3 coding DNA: TGTGCCAGCAGTACGCAGTATAGGACAGGGAAATTC. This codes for CASSTQYRTGKF.

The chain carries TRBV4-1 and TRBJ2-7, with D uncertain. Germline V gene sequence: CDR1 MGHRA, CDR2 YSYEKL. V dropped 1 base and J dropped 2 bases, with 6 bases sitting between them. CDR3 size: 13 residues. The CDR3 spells CASSQAVTYEQYF. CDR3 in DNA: TGCGCCAGCAGCCAAGCAGTGACCTACGAGCAGTACTTC.

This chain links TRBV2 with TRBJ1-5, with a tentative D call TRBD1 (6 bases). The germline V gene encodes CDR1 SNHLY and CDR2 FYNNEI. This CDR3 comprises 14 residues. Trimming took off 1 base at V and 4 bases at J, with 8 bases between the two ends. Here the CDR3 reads CASSEEGGNQPQHF. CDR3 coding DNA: TGTGCCAGCAGTGAAGAGGGGGGGAATCAGCCCCAGCATTTT.

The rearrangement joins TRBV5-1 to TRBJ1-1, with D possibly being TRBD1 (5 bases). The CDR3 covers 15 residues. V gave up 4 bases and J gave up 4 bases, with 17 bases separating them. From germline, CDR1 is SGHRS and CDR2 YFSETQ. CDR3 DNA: TGCGCCAGCAGCCTAACGTGGAGGGGTGGCACTGAAGCTTTCTTT. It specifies CASSLTWRGGTEAFF.

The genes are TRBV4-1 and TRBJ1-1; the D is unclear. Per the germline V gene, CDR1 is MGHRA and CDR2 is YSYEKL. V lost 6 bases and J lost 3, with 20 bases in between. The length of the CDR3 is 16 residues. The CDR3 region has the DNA TGCGCCAGCAGACCCGAAGGACGACGATGGGACACTGAAGCTTTCTTT. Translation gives CASRPEGRRWDTEAFF.

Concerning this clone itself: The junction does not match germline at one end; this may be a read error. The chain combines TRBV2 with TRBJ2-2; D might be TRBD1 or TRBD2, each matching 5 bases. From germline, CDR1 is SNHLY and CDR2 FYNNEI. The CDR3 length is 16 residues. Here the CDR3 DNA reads TGTGCCAGCATCCCTACCGGGACCGAGAACGCCGGGGAGCTGTTTTTT. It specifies CASIPTGTENAGELFF.

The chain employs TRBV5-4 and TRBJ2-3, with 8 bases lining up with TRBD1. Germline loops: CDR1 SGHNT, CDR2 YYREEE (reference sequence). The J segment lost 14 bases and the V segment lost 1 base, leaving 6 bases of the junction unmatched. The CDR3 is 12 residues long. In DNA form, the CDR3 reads TGTGCCAGCAGCTTGAGTGCAGGGGGCCTGTATTTT. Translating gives CASSLSAGGLYF.

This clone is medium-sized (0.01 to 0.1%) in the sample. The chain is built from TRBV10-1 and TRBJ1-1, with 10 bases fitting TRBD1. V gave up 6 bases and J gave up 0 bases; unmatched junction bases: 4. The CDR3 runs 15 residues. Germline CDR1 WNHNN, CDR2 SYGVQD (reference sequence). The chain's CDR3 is CASSAGQGMNTEAFF. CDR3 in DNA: TGCGCCAGCAGCGCGGGACAGGGGATGAACACTGAAGCTTTCTTT.

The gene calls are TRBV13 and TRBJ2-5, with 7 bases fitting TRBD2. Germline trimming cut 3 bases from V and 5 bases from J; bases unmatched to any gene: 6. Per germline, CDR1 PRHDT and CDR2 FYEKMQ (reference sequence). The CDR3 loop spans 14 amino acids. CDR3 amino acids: CASSLPGGGETQYF. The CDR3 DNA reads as TGTGCCAGCAGCTTGCCGGGGGGAGGGGAGACCCAGTACTTC. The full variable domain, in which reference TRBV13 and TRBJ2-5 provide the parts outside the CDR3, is AAGVIQSPRHLIKEKRETATLKCYPIPRHDTVYWYQQGPGQDPQFLISFYEKMQSDKGSIPDRFSAQQFSDYHSELNMSSLELGDSALYFCASSLPGGGETQYFGPGTRLLVL.

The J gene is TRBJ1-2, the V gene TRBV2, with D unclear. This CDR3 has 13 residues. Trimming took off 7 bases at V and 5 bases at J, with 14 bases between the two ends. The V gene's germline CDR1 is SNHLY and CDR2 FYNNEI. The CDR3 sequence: CASKNSGNYGYTF. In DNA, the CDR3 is TGTGCCAGCAAGAATTCGGGGAATTATGGCTACACCTTC.

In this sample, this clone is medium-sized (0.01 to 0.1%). The CDR3 sequence: CASSQFELGQPQHF. CDR3 coding DNA: TGTGCCAGCAGCCAATTTGAGTTGGGGCAGCCCCAGCATTTT. The chain combines TRBV16 with TRBJ1-5, with no clear D. V was shortened by 1 base and J by 7 bases, with 11 bases between the two germline ends. This CDR3 is built from 14 residues. The germline CDR1 and CDR2 sequences are KGHSY and FQNENV.

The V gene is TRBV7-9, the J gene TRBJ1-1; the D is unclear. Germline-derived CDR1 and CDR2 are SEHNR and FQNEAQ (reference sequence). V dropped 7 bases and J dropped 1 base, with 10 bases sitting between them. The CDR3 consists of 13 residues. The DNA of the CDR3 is TGTGCCAGCACCGCATCGGGGAACACTGAAGCTTTCTTT. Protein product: CASTASGNTEAFF.

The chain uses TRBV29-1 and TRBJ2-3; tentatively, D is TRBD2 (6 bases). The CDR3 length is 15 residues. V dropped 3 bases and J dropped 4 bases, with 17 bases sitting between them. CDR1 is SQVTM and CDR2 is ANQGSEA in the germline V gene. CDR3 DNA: TGCAGCGTTGAGGACCTCCGGGGAGGCGCAGATACGCAGTATTTT. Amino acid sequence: CSVEDLRGGADTQYF.